Following are 20 T cell receptor beta chains from one sample sequenced in a study of blood T cell repertoires in COVID-19. Method: immunoSEQ multiplex PCR; TCRdb's copy keeps in-frame clones and lacks some. The sample has roughly 73,000 clones; approximately 90% are singletons. Material for sequencing was peripheral blood. The receptor source for this set is a human donor in a cohort sampled during active COVID-19.

The chain combines TRBV11-2 with TRBJ1-6, with D maybe TRBD1 (5 bases). V was clipped by 3 bases and J by 7 bases, with 16 bases between them. The CDR3 sequence is 16 residues long. The germline CDR1 and CDR2 sequences are SGHAT and FQNNGV. CDR3 region: CASSLGRGLPNSPLHF. In DNA, the CDR3 is TGTGCCAGCAGCTTGGGTCGGGGACTGCCAAATTCACCCCTCCACTTT.

This chain joins TRBV6-1 and TRBJ1-2; TRBD1 agrees at 8 bases. The CDR3 loop spans 14 amino acids. Germline CDR1 is MNHNS and CDR2 is SASEGT. Losses at the gene ends were 3 bases for V and 8 bases for J; bases not matched to a gene: 8. CDR3 DNA sequence: TGTGCCAGCAGTGACCCGAACAGGGGGGAAGGCTACACCTTC. It encodes CASSDPNRGEGYTF.

The V call is TRBV5-1, the J call TRBJ2-2, with D maybe TRBD2 (6 bases). CDR3 size: 14 residues. Per the germline V gene, CDR1 is SGHRS and CDR2 is YFSETQ. Deletions cut 2 bases from V and 6 bases from J, with 11 bases between. The CDR3 sequence: CASSFLEGSGELFF. The DNA of the CDR3 is TGCGCCAGCAGCTTCTTGGAGGGCTCCGGGGAGCTGTTTTTT.

A word on this clone: At one of its ends the junction is not consistent with the germline gene, which may arise from a read error. The chain combines TRBV27 with TRBJ2-1; 11 positions agree with TRBD2. The CDR3 has 17 amino acids. The V gene's germline CDR1 is MNHEY and CDR2 SMNVEV (reference sequence). The CDR3 sequence: CASSLSTSGSPYNEQFF. CDR3 DNA: TGTGCCAGCAGTCTATCCACTAGCGGGAGCCCTTACAATGAGCAGTTCTTC.

The chain carries TRBV4-1 and TRBJ1-2; D ambiguous. Germline V gives CDR1 MGHRA, CDR2 YSYEKL. V lost 1 base to trimming and J lost 6 bases, with 12 bases between them. The CDR3 runs 14 residues. The CDR3 here is CASSQVGLGDGYTF. CDR3 sequence (DNA): TGCGCCAGCAGCCAAGTAGGGCTCGGGGATGGCTACACCTTC.

The chain's CDR3 is CASKGGSRETQYF. For the CDR3, the DNA is TGTGCCAGCAAAGGGGGCAGTCGAGAGACCCAGTACTTC. The V and J genes are TRBV11-2 and TRBJ2-5, with 7 positions matching TRBD1. Germline CDR1 and CDR2: SGHAT and FQNNGV. With 7 bases clipped from V and 4 bases from J, the junction kept 6 bases outside the gene matches. The CDR3 loop spans 13 amino acids.

The chain uses TRBV6-6 and TRBJ1-2; 7 bases line up with TRBD1. This CDR3 region has 13 residues. The V gene's germline CDR1 is MNHNY and CDR2 SVGAGI (reference sequence). J lost 4 bases, V lost 7 bases, and 6 bases had no gene match. The CDR3 DNA reads as TGTGCCAGCAAGGGGGCGGTAGGCTATGGCTACACCTTC. Translated: CASKGAVGYGYTF.

The table lists this clone with a count of one. The chain has TRBV6-2 or TRBV6-3 and TRBJ1-1, with 8 bases lining up with TRBD1. The V gene's germline CDR1 is MNHEY and CDR2 SVGEGT. The V and J ends lost 6 bases and 10 bases, in that order; junction bases with no gene match: 7. This CDR3 region has 12 residues. CDR3 amino acids: CASSAGQGIAFF. The DNA for the CDR3 is TGTGCCAGCAGCGCCGGACAGGGCATAGCTTTCTTT.

The genes are TRBV28 and TRBJ1-2, with D perhaps TRBD1 (6 bases). V was shortened by 5 bases and J by 2 bases, with 12 bases between the two germline ends. This CDR3 contains 14 residues. CDR1 and CDR2 from the germline V gene are MDHEN and SYDVKM. CDR3 in amino acids: CASSPQGNNYGYTF. The DNA for the CDR3 is TGTGCCAGCAGTCCACAGGGAAACAACTATGGCTACACCTTC.

V is TRBV18 and J is TRBJ1-5; TRBD1 matches at 10 bases. Germline CDR1 is KGHSH and CDR2 is LQKENI. There are 15 residues in the CDR3. J lost 7 bases, V lost 3 bases, and 6 bases had no gene match. The CDR3 nucleotides read TGTGCCAGCTCACCGGGACAGGGGATTTGGCAGCCCCAGCATTTT. Its translation is CASSPGQGIWQPQHF.

The chain employs TRBV2 and TRBJ2-3; 13 bases match TRBD2. V lost 8 bases and J lost 0; bases outside the gene matches: 8. CDR1 is SNHLY and CDR2 is FYNNEI in the germline V gene. CDR3 length equals 17 residues. This chain's CDR3 is CASLGTSGATSTDTQYF. CDR3 bases: TGTGCCAGCCTGGGGACTAGCGGGGCCACTAGCACAGATACGCAGTATTTT.

This chain uses TRBV24-1 with TRBJ1-3; no firm D call. Germline V gene sequence: CDR1 KGHDR, CDR2 SFDVKD. The CDR3 contains 14 residues. The ends were cut back, 4 bases at V and 4 bases at J, with 10 bases in the middle. The CDR3 coding sequence is TGTGCCACCAGTGAAGGAGGACGCGGAAACACCATATATTTT. Its protein product is CATSEGGRGNTIYF.

This clone was counted a single time. This CDR3 reads CAISELSGANSPLHF. CDR3 coding DNA: TGTGCCATCAGTGAGTTATCAGGGGCTAATTCACCCCTCCACTTT. J is TRBJ1-6 and V is TRBV10-3, with D possibly TRBD1 on 6 matching bases. The germline V gene encodes CDR1 ENHRY and CDR2 SYGVKD. Trimming left V 1 base short and J 6 bases short, with 10 bases between. This CDR3 is 15 amino acids long.

V usage is TRBV7-2 and J usage is TRBJ2-7, with 7 bases matching TRBD2. The germline V gene has CDR1 SGHTA and CDR2 FQGNSA. V lost 1 base, J lost 3 bases, and 3 bases stayed unmatched. There are 14 residues in the CDR3. The CDR3 coding sequence is TGTGCCAGCAGCTTAGAGCCTAGCGGCTACGAGCAGTACGTC. Amino acids: CASSLEPSGYEQYV.

The chain couples TRBV4-1 to TRBJ1-5; no clear D gene. Between the trimmed V and J ends, which lost 0 bases and 2 bases, there was a span of 11 bases. The germline gives CDR1 MGHRA, CDR2 YSYEKL. The CDR3 is 16 amino acids. In DNA form, the CDR3 reads TGCGCCAGCAGCCAAGATGGAGGGATTGGCAATCAGCCCCAGCATTTT. Amino acid sequence: CASSQDGGIGNQPQHF.

The V and J genes are TRBV12-3 or TRBV12-4 and TRBJ1-2, with TRBD1 matching over 7 bases. This CDR3 is built from 13 residues. V gave up 5 bases and J gave up 8 bases; unmatched junction bases: 8. This CDR3 is CASSRQGVQGYTF. The CDR3 nucleotides are TGTGCCAGCAGTCGACAGGGTGTACAGGGCTACACCTTC.

The DNA of the CDR3 is TGCGCCAGCAGCTCCGGGACAGGTGGGGCGTCTAATGAAAAACTGTTTTTT. It is translated as CASSSGTGGASNEKLFF. The V call is TRBV5-1, the J call TRBJ1-4; 8 bases fit TRBD1. Trimming at V came to 3 bases and at J to 3 bases, leaving 10 bases not matched to a gene. There are 17 residues in the CDR3. Germline CDR1 and CDR2: SGHRS and YFSETQ.

V and J are TRBV10-2 and TRBJ1-4, with 10 positions matching TRBD1. The trim removed 10 bases at V and 7 bases at J, leaving 6 bases unmatched. This CDR3 comprises 13 residues. CDR1 is WSHSY and CDR2 is SAAADI in the germline V gene. Written as DNA, the CDR3 is TGCGCCACCAGGACAGGGGGGGGTGAAAAACTGTTTTTT. This translates into CATRTGGGEKLFF.

The rearrangement links TRBV30 to TRBJ1-5; D not resolved. Trimming took 0 bases from V and 5 from J, leaving 11 bases between them. The germline CDR1 and CDR2 sequences are GTSNPN and SVGIG (reference sequence). There are 14 residues in the CDR3. The CDR3 nucleotides are TGTGCCTGGAGTGTAAACCTACTTTATCAGCCCCAGCATTTT. This encodes CAWSVNLLYQPQHF.

The chain has TRBV10-3 and TRBJ2-1, with D unclear. The CDR3 is 12 residues long. Germline CDR1 is ENHRY and CDR2 is SYGVKD. V lost 4 bases and J lost 9, with 10 bases in between. The CDR3 coding sequence is TGTGCCATCAGTGGGCCGACGGGTGAGCAGTTCTTC. As protein: CAISGPTGEQFF.